This T cell receptor beta chain was sequenced for a study of T cell responses to AZD1222 COVID-19 vaccine. Profiling relied on immunoSEQ multiplex PCR, and the TCRdb table lists in-frame clones only, not all of them. There are about 68,000 clones in the sample; about 88% occur only once, and 7.5% to 9% lies in the top ten. The CDR3 spans 14 residues. Germline V gene lookup returns CDR1 GTSNPN and CDR2 SVGIG (reference sequence). Trimming stripped 2 bases from V and 4 bases from J, with 12 bases between. This sequence joins TRBV30 and TRBJ1-3, with D tentatively TRBD1 (6 bases). The sequence came from an adult in good health. The material was peripheral blood, obtained on day 0 of AZD1222 vaccination. CDR3 sequence reads: CAWSSGAGGNTIYF. DNA of the CDR3: TGTGCCTGGAGTTCGGGGGCGGGAGGAAACACCATATATTTT.